Each of the 12 T cell receptor beta chains below was sequenced from the same sample in a study of blood T cell repertoires in COVID-19. Profiling relied on immunoSEQ multiplex PCR, and the TCRdb table lists in-frame clones only, not all of them. The profile shows 200,000 to 300,000 clones, almost 85% of them singletons. Sequenced: PBMCs or T cells enriched from blood (not recorded which). All receptors derive from a woman in her forties or fifties with acute COVID-19.

This rearrangement joins TRBV3-1 (or the pseudogene TRBV3-2) to TRBJ1-2; 8 bases map to TRBD1. Losses at the gene ends were 2 bases for V and 4 bases for J; bases not matched to a gene: 9. The germline V gene has CDR1 LGHDT and CDR2 YNNKEL (reference sequence). The CDR3 totals 16 residues. The CDR3 sequence: CASSQKLGQGSYGYTF. CDR3 sequence (DNA): TGTGCCAGCAGCCAAAAACTCGGACAGGGAAGCTATGGCTACACCTTC.

The CDR3 bases are TGCGCCAGCAGCCAGGGGAATGGGGGGGGCCTTGAACAAGAGACCCAGTACTTC. Amino acid sequence: CASSQGNGGGLEQETQYF. The V gene is TRBV4-1, the J gene TRBJ2-5; D possibly corresponds to TRBD2 (7 bases). The V gene lost 3 bases and the J gene lost 2 bases, with 22 bases spanning the gap. Germline V lookup: CDR1 MGHRA, CDR2 YSYEKL. The CDR3 is 18 amino acids.

Worth noting for this clone: The identical CDR3 is also encoded by other nucleotide sequences in the sample. The chain recombines TRBV9 with TRBJ2-7, with TRBD2 as a possible D gene (6 bases). Germline CDR1 SGDLS, CDR2 YYNGEE. The CDR3 contains 13 residues. Trimming cost V 0 bases and J 6 bases, with 10 bases left between them. The chain's CDR3 is CASSVGGGSEQYF. Here the CDR3 DNA reads TGTGCCAGCAGCGTAGGTGGAGGGAGCGAGCAGTACTTC.

This chain uses TRBV7-2 with TRBJ1-1; no firm D call. Trimming shortened V by 1 base and J by 1 base, and 7 bases separated the two germline ends. The CDR3 spans 14 residues. Looked up from germline, CDR1 is SGHTA and CDR2 is FQGNSA. The CDR3 sequence: CASSLGASNTEAFF. In DNA form, the CDR3 reads TGTGCCAGCAGCTTAGGGGCCTCGAACACTGAAGCTTTCTTT.

CDR3 DNA: TGTGCCAGCAGTGACTCGGGACTTGTCCATGAGCAGTTCTTC. Its translation is CASSDSGLVHEQFF. V gene TRBV6-4 combines with J gene TRBJ2-1; D perhaps matches TRBD2 (6 bases). In germline, CDR1 is MRHNA, CDR2 SNTAGT. The CDR3 totals 14 residues. V shed 0 bases and J shed 8 bases, with 11 bases lying between them.

This chain joins TRBV5-6 and TRBJ1-2; D might be TRBD1 (6 bases). The V and J ends lost 4 bases and 4 bases respectively, with 14 bases between them. Germline CDR1 SGHDT, CDR2 YYEEEE. CDR3 size: 14 residues. As DNA, the CDR3 is TGTGCCAGCAGCCTCCCCGGGACAAGCTATGGCTACACCTTC. Its protein is CASSLPGTSYGYTF. Drawing the rest from reference TRBV5-6 and TRBJ1-2, the complete variable domain is DAGVTQSPTHLIKTRGQQVTLRCSPKSGHDTVSWYQQALGQGPQFIFQYYEEEERQRGNFPDRFSGHQFPNYSSELNVNALLLGDSALYLCASSLPGTSYGYTFGSGTRLTVV.

This sequence joins TRBV19 and TRBJ1-5, with 8 bases matching TRBD1. Germline CDR1 reads LNHDA; CDR2 reads SQIVND (reference sequence). V gave up 3 bases and J gave up 5 bases; unmatched junction bases: 3. CDR3 size: 14 residues. Here the CDR3 reads CASSIRQGYQPQHF. The CDR3 DNA reads TGTGCCAGTAGTATCCGACAGGGGTATCAGCCCCAGCATTTT.

This chain connects TRBV5-1 to TRBJ2-2; 8 positions agree with TRBD1. The germline V gene encodes CDR1 SGHRS and CDR2 YFSETQ. V dropped 4 bases and J dropped 7; count of bases not matched to a gene: 3. The CDR3 extends over 13 amino acids. The CDR3 region has the DNA TGCGCCAGCAGCCAACAGGGGGACGGGGAGCTGTTTTTT. As protein: CASSQQGDGELFF. The full variable domain, completed using reference TRBV5-1 and TRBJ2-2, is KAGVTQTPRYLIKTRGQQVTLSCSPISGHRSVSWYQQTPGQGLQFLFEYFSETQRNKGNFPGRFSGRQFSNSRSEMNVSTLELGDSALYLCASSQQGDGELFFGEGSRLTVL.

J is TRBJ1-2 and V is TRBV27; 10 positions agree with TRBD1. The germline V gene encodes CDR1 MNHEY and CDR2 SMNVEV (reference sequence). The CDR3 length is 15 residues. The junction had 11 bases not matched to a gene; V was cut back by 6 bases and J by 7 bases. The CDR3 region is CASSSVRTGGGGYTF. The CDR3 DNA reads TGTGCCAGCAGCTCCGTACGGACAGGGGGTGGTGGCTACACCTTC.

The rearrangement joins TRBV4-1 to TRBJ1-1, with 8 positions matching TRBD1. Unmatched junction bases numbered 10, after V lost 0 bases and J lost 13 bases. CDR3 length: 14 amino acids. Germline assignment: CDR1 MGHRA and CDR2 YSYEKL. Here the CDR3 reads CASSQEGQGASGFF. The CDR3, as DNA: TGCGCCAGCAGCCAAGAGGGGCAGGGGGCCAGTGGTTTCTTT.

The rearrangement links TRBV7-2 to TRBJ2-5; a weak D match, TRBD1 (6 bases). This CDR3 contains 14 residues. Trimming pared 6 bases from V and 7 bases from J, leaving 18 bases between. Germline V CDR1 and CDR2: SGHTA, FQGNSA. CDR3 loop: CASSPGQTYGTQYF. In nucleotides, the CDR3 is TGTGCCAGCAGTCCCGGACAGACCTATGGGACCCAGTACTTC.

The chain carries TRBV10-3 and TRBJ2-1; weak D call: TRBD2 (7 bases). Trimming pared 0 bases from V and 5 bases from J, leaving 14 bases between. Germline-derived CDR1 and CDR2 are ENHRY and SYGVKD. The CDR3 length is 16 residues. CDR3 bases: TGTGCCATCAGTGAGTCGGTGAGGGGGGGAGACAATGAGCAGTTCTTC. This gives the protein CAISESVRGGDNEQFF.